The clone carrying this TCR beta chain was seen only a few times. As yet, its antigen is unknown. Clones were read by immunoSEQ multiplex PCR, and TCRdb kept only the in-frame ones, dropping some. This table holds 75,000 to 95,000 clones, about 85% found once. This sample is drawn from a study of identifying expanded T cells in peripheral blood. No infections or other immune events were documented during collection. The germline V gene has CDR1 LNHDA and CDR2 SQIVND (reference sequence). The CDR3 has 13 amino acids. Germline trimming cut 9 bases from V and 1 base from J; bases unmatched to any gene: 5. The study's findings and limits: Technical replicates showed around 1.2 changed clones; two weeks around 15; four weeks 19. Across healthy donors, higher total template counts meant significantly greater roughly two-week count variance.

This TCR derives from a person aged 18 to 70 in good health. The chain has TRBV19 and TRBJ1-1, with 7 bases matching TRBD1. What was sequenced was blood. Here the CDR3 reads CASLDRTNTEAFF. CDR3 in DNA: TGTGCCAGCCTGGACAGGACGAACACTGAAGCTTTCTTT.